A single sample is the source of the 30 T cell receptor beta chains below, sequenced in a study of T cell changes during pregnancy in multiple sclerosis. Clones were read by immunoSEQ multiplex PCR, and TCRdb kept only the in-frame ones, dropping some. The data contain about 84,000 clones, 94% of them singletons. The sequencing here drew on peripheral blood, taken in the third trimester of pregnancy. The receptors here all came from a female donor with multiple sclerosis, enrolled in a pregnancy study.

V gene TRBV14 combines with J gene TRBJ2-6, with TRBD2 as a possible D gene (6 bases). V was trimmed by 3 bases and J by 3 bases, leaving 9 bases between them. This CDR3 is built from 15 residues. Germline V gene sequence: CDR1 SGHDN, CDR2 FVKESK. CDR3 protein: CASSHGGLGANVLTF. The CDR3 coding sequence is TGTGCCAGCAGCCACGGGGGTCTTGGGGCCAACGTCCTGACTTTC.

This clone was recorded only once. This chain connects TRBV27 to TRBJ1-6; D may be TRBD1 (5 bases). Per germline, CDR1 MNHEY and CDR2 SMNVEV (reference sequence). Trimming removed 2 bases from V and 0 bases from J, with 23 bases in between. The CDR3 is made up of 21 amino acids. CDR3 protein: CASSLERQTTSVGSYNSPLHF. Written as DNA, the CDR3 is TGTGCCAGCAGTTTAGAGAGACAGACGACTTCAGTCGGCTCCTATAATTCACCCCTCCACTTT.

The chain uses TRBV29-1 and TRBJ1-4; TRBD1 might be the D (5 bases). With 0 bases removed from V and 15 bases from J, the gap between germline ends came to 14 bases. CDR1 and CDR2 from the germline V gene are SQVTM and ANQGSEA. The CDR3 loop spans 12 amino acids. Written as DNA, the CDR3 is TGCAGCGTTGAAGATCTGGGGCATTTCGTGTTTTTT. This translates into CSVEDLGHFVFF.

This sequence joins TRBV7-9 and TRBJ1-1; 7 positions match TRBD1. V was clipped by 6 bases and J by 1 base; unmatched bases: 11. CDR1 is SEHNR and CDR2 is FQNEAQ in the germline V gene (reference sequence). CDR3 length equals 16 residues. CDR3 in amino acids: CASSHDSYRGNTEAFF. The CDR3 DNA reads TGTGCCAGCAGTCACGACTCCTACAGGGGGAACACTGAAGCTTTCTTT.

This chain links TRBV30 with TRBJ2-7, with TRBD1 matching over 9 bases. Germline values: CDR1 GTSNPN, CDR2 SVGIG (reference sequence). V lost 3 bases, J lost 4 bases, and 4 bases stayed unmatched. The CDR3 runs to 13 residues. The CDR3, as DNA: TGTGCCTGGAGCGTGGGACAGGGATACGAGCAGTACTTC. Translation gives CAWSVGQGYEQYF.

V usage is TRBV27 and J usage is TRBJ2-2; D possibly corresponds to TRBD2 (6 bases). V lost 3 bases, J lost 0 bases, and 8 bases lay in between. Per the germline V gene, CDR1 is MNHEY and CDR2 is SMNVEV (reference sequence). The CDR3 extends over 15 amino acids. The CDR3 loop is CASSFSGANTGELFF. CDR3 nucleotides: TGTGCCAGCAGTTTCTCGGGGGCGAACACCGGGGAGCTGTTTTTT.

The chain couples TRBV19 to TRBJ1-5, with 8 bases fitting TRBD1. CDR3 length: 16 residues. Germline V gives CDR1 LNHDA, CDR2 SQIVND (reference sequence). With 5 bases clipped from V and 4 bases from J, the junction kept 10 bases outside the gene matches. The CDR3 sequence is CASSLGQGLGNQPQHF. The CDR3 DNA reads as TGTGCCAGTAGTCTCGGACAGGGCCTAGGGAATCAGCCCCAGCATTTT.

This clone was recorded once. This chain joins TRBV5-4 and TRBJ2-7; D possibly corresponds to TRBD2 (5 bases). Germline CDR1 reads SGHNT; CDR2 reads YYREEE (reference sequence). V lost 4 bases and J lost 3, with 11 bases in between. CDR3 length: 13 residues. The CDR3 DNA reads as TGTGCCAGCAGCAGGGAGAACGTCTACGAGCAGTACTTC. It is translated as CASSRENVYEQYF.

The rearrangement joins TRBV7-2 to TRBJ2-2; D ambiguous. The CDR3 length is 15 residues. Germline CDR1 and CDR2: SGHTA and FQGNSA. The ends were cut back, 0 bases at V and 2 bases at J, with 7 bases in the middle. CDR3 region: CASSLATLNTGELFF. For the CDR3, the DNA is TGTGCCAGCAGCTTAGCCACGCTAAACACCGGGGAGCTGTTTTTT.

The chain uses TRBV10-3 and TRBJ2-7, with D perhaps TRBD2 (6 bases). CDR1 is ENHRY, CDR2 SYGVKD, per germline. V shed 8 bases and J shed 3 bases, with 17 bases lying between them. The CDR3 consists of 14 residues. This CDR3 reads CAIGTLGGSYEQYF. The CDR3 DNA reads TGTGCCATCGGGACCCTCGGAGGGAGCTACGAGCAGTACTTC.

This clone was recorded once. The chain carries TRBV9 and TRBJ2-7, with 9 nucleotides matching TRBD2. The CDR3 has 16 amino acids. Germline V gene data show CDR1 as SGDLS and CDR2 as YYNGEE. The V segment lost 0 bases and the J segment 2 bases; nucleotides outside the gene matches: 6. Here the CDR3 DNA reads TGTGCCAGCAGCGTAGCGCCCAGCGGGGGGACCTACGAGCAGTACTTC. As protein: CASSVAPSGGTYEQYF.

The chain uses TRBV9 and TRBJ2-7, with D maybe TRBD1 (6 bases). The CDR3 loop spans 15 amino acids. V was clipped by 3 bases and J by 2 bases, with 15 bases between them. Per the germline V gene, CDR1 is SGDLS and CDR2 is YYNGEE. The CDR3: CASSEGDSPTYEQYF. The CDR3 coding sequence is TGTGCCAGCAGCGAGGGGGATAGTCCCACCTACGAGCAGTACTTC.

The CDR3 loop is CASSPDSSVGSRSPLHF. CDR3 DNA sequence: TGTGCCAGCAGCCCAGACTCTAGCGTAGGGTCTCGATCACCCCTCCACTTT. This chain uses TRBV7-6 with TRBJ1-6; no clear D gene. This CDR3 contains 17 residues. Germline CDR1 is SGHVS and CDR2 is FNYEAQ. Between the trimmed V and J ends, which lost 5 bases and 10 bases, there was a span of 24 bases.

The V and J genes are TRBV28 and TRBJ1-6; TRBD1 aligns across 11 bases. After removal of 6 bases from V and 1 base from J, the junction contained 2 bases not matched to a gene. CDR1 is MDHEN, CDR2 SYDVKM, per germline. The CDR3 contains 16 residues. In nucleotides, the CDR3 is TGTGCCAGCAGAGGACAGGGGGCATCCTATAATTCACCCCTCCACTTT. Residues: CASRGQGASYNSPLHF.

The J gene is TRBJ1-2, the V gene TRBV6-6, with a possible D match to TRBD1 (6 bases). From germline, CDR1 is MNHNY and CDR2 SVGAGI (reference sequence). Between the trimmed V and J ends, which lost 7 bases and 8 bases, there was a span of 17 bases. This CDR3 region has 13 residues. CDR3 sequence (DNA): TGTGCCAGCATTCCCCACGGGGGGCGGGGCTACACCTTC. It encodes CASIPHGGRGYTF.

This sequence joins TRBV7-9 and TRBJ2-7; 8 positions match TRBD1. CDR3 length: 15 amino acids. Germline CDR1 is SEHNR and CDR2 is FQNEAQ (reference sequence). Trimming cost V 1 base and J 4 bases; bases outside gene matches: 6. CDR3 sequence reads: CASSLVQGVLYEQYF. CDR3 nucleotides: TGTGCCAGCAGCTTAGTACAGGGGGTCTTGTACGAGCAGTACTTC.

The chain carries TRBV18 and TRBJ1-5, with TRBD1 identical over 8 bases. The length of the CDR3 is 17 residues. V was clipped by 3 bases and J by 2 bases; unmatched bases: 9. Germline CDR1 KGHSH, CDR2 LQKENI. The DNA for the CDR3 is TGTGCCAGCTCACCTTCTGGACAGGGTAAGGGCAATCAGCCCCAGCATTTT. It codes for CASSPSGQGKGNQPQHF.

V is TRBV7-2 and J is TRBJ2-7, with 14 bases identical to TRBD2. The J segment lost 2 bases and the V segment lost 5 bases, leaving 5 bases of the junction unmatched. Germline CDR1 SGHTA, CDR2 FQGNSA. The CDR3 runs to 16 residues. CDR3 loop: CASSAGLAGVAYEQYF. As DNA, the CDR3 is TGTGCCAGCAGCGCGGGACTAGCGGGGGTGGCCTACGAGCAGTACTTC.

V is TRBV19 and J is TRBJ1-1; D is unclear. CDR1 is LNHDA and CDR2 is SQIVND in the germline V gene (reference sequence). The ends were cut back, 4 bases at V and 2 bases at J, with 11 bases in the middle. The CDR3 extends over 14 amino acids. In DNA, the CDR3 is TGTGCCAGTAGTACAGTTCGGGGTAACACTGAAGCTTTCTTT. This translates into CASSTVRGNTEAFF.

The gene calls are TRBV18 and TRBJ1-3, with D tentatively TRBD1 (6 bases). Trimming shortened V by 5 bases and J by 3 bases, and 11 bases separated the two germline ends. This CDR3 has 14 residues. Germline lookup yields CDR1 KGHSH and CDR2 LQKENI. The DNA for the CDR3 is TGTGCCAGCTCAGCCAGGGGTGGTGGAAACACCATATATTTT. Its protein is CASSARGGGNTIYF.

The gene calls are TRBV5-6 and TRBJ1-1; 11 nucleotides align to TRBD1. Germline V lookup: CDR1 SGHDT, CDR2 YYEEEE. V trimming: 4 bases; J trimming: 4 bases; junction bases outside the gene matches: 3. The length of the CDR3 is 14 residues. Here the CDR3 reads CASSDGQGATEAFF. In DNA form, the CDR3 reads TGTGCCAGCAGCGACGGACAGGGGGCCACTGAAGCTTTCTTT.

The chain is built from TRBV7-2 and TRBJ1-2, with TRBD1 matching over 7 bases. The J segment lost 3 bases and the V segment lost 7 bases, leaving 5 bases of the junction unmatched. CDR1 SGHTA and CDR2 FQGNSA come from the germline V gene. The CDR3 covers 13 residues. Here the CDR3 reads CASTRQGYYGYTF. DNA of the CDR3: TGTGCCAGCACCCGACAGGGTTACTATGGCTACACCTTC.

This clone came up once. The CDR3 DNA reads TGTGCCAGCAGCCGCGGGACTAGCGGGGGCCCTGTGCAGTACTTC. This translates into CASSRGTSGGPVQYF. The gene calls are TRBV11-2 and TRBJ2-7; the match to TRBD2 covers 14 bases. Unmatched junction bases numbered 9, after V lost 5 bases and J lost 9 bases. CDR3 size: 15 residues. CDR1 and CDR2 from the germline V gene are SGHAT and FQNNGV. Drawing the rest from reference TRBV11-2 and TRBJ2-7, the complete variable domain is EAGVAQSPRYKIIEKRQSVAFWCNPISGHATLYWYQQILGQGPKLLIQFQNNGVVDDSQLPKDRFSAERLKGVDSTLKIQPAKLEDSAVYLCASSRGTSGGPVQYFGPGTRLTVT.

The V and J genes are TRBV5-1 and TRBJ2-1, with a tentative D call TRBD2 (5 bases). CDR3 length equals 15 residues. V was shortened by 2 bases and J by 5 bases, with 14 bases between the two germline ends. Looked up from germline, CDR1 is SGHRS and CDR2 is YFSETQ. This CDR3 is CASSLQPDSHNEQFF. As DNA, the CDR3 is TGCGCCAGCAGCTTACAACCGGACTCACACAATGAGCAGTTCTTC.

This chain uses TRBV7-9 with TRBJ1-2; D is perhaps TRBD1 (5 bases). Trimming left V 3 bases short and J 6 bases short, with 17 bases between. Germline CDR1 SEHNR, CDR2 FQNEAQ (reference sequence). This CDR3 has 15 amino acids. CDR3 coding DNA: TGTGCCAGCAGCTTGCCAGGGTCGGTCCTAAATGGCTACACCTTC. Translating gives CASSLPGSVLNGYTF.

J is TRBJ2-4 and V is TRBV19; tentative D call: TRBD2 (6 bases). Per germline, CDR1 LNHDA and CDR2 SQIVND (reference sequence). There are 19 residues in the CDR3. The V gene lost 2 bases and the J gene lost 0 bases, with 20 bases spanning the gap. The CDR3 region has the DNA TGTGCCAGTAGTATACGGGTCCGGGACTCAAACCTAGCCAAAAACATTCAGTACTTC. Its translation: CASSIRVRDSNLAKNIQYF.

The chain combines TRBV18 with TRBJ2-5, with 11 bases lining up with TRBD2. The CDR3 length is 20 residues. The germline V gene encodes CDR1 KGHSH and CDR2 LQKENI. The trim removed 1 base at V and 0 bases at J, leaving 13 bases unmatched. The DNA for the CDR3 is TGTGCCAGCTCACCACTCCCCCGCGCGGGGACTAGCGGCCACCAAGAGACCCAGTACTTC. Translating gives CASSPLPRAGTSGHQETQYF.

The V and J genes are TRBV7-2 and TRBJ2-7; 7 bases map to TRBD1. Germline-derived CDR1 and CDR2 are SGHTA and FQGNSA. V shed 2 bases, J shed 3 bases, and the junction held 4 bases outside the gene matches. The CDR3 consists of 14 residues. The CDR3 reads CASSLTQGVYEQYF. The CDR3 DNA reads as TGTGCCAGCAGCTTAACCCAGGGGGTCTACGAGCAGTACTTC.

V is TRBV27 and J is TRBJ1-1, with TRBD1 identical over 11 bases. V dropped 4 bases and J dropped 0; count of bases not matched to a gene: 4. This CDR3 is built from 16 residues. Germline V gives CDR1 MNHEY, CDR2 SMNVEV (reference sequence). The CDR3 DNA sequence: TGTGCCAGCAGTTATGGGACAGGGGGACTGAACACTGAAGCTTTCTTT. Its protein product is CASSYGTGGLNTEAFF.

As DNA, the CDR3 is TGTGCCAGCCGATCTCGGGGAAAAACTGGGGCCAACGTCCTGACTTTC. Translation gives CASRSRGKTGANVLTF. This chain links TRBV27 with TRBJ2-6, with D possibly TRBD2 on 5 matching bases. The CDR3 totals 16 residues. The germline V gene encodes CDR1 MNHEY and CDR2 SMNVEV (reference sequence). V lost 8 bases and J 2 bases, leaving 16 bases between the germline ends.